The clone carrying this T cell receptor beta chain has ten or more counts. Its antigen is still unknown. TCRdb re-called the 5' RACE reads with MiXCR, one entry per CDR3 protein. The sample consists of about 50,000 distinct CDR3 sequences, 9.3% of them appearing once. This entry comes from a study of early T cells in non-severe SARS-CoV-2 infection. The study's findings and limits: VDJdb-based matching was biased toward anti-spike CD8 responses and missed private and CD4 specificities.

This CDR3 has 16 amino acids. Germline V gene lookup returns CDR1 SGHTA and CDR2 FQGNSA. V lost 3 bases, J lost 3 bases, and 7 bases stayed unmatched. The sample comprised whole blood. This TCR was recovered from an adult who was a healthcare worker with PCR-confirmed SARS-CoV-2 infection or an uninfected control (not recorded which). V and J are TRBV7-2 and TRBJ2-7; 11 positions match TRBD2. Here the CDR3 DNA reads TGTGCCAGCAGCTTTGGACTAGCGGGCGATAACTACGAGCAGTACTTC. Residues: CASSFGLAGDNYEQYF.